One and the same sample provided the 10 T cell receptor beta chains below, sequenced in a study of spatial heterogeneity in lung cancer. Regarding the study as a whole: The number of expanded tumor alpha and beta chains correlated with mutation number.

Time point specified: sample taken at primary tumor resection. TCRdb re-called the 5' RACE reads through MiXCR, storing one row per CDR3 protein. Altogether over 25,000 distinct CDR3 sequences are present, about 7% being singletons, with the ten largest covering almost 25%. No antigen has been assigned to these receptors. This specimen consisted of lung tumor tissue, obtained at surgery. These receptor sequences come from a male donor with early-stage non-small cell lung cancer.

This clonotype was counted ten times or more. The V and J genes are TRBV7-2 and TRBJ2-3, with TRBD2 matching over 11 bases. The CDR3 runs to 16 residues. V shed 6 bases, J shed 2 bases, and the junction held 7 bases outside the gene matches. The germline CDR1 and CDR2 sequences are SGHTA and FQGNSA. In DNA, the CDR3 is TGTGCCAGCAGACTTAATAGCGGGGGGGCCACAGATACGCAGTATTTT. Amino acid sequence: CASRLNSGGATDTQYF.

This clonotype has at least ten counts. The chain couples TRBV20-1 to TRBJ2-7; D perhaps matches TRBD1 (5 bases). There are 14 residues in the CDR3. V lost 0 bases to trimming and J lost 7 bases, with 16 bases between them. CDR1 DFQATT and CDR2 SNEGSKA come from the germline V gene (reference sequence). The CDR3 reads CSARDGQGLREQYF. The DNA of the CDR3 is TGCAGTGCTAGAGATGGCCAGGGCCTAAGAGAGCAGTACTTC.

This clonotype was recorded at least ten times. The V and J genes are TRBV2 and TRBJ1-1, with a weak D call TRBD1 (6 bases). Trimming shortened V by 6 bases and J by 4 bases, and 15 bases separated the two germline ends. This CDR3 comprises 14 residues. Germline values: CDR1 SNHLY, CDR2 FYNNEI. CDR3 region: CASSRETGSTEAFF. The CDR3 nucleotides read TGTGCCAGCAGCCGGGAAACAGGGTCCACTGAAGCTTTCTTT.

This clonotype was counted ten times or more. V is TRBV2 and J is TRBJ2-3; a possible D gene is TRBD2 (5 bases). This CDR3 spans 15 amino acids. Germline V gene lookup returns CDR1 SNHLY and CDR2 FYNNEI. The ends were cut back, 0 bases at V and 7 bases at J, with 14 bases in the middle. The chain's CDR3 is CASSEARASQHTQYF. DNA for the CDR3: TGTGCCAGCAGTGAAGCGAGGGCTAGTCAGCATACGCAGTATTTT.

The V call is TRBV20-1, the J call TRBJ1-5, with D perhaps matching TRBD1 (6 bases). The length of the CDR3 is 13 residues. Germline V lookup: CDR1 DFQATT, CDR2 SNEGSKA (reference sequence). V was cut by 1 base and J by 9 bases, with 13 bases left in between. In nucleotides, the CDR3 is TGCAGTGCTAGAGGACGGGACACAGGGCCCCAGCATTTT. It yields the protein CSARGRDTGPQHF.

V and J are TRBV5-1 and TRBJ2-5; 15 bases are shared with TRBD2. Germline V gene sequence: CDR1 SGHRS, CDR2 YFSETQ. CDR3 size: 17 residues. Trimming cost V 3 bases and J 1 base; bases outside gene matches: 4. The chain's CDR3 is CASSSGLAGGLQETQYF. The CDR3 bases are TGCGCCAGCAGCTCGGGACTAGCGGGGGGACTCCAAGAGACCCAGTACTTC.

The genes are TRBV20-1 and TRBJ2-7; 10 bases match TRBD1. With 6 bases clipped from V and 5 bases from J, the junction kept 4 bases outside the gene matches. The CDR3 sequence is 12 residues long. CDR1 DFQATT and CDR2 SNEGSKA come from the germline V gene (reference sequence). This CDR3 reads CSAKTGGHEQYF. CDR3 nucleotide sequence: TGCAGTGCGAAGACAGGGGGCCACGAGCAGTACTTC.

This clonotype came up many times. V usage is TRBV20-1 and J usage is TRBJ2-3, with 7 bases matching TRBD1. After removal of 1 base from V and 7 bases from J, the junction contained 8 bases not matched to a gene. Looked up from germline, CDR1 is DFQATT and CDR2 is SNEGSKA (reference sequence). The CDR3 covers 14 residues. CDR3 DNA: TGCAGTGCTAGAGCCGGGACAGCGTTATATACGCAGTATTTT. Translation: CSARAGTALYTQYF.

This clonotype has more than one count but fewer than ten. The V call is TRBV28, the J call TRBJ2-7; D is ambiguous. Germline V gene lookup returns CDR1 MDHEN and CDR2 SYDVKM. V dropped 3 bases and J dropped 4 bases, with 7 bases sitting between them. The CDR3 is 12 residues long. The CDR3 protein is CASSLVRYEQYF. In DNA, the CDR3 is TGTGCCAGCAGTTTGGTACGTTACGAGCAGTACTTC.

Many counts were recorded for this clonotype. V gene TRBV19 combines with J gene TRBJ2-7; a weak D match, TRBD1 (5 bases). This CDR3 is 14 amino acids long. V lost 3 bases and J 4 bases, leaving 13 bases between the germline ends. Germline-derived CDR1 and CDR2 are LNHDA and SQIVND (reference sequence). The CDR3: CASSIARATYEQYF. As DNA, the CDR3 is TGTGCCAGTAGTATTGCCAGGGCGACTTACGAGCAGTACTTC.